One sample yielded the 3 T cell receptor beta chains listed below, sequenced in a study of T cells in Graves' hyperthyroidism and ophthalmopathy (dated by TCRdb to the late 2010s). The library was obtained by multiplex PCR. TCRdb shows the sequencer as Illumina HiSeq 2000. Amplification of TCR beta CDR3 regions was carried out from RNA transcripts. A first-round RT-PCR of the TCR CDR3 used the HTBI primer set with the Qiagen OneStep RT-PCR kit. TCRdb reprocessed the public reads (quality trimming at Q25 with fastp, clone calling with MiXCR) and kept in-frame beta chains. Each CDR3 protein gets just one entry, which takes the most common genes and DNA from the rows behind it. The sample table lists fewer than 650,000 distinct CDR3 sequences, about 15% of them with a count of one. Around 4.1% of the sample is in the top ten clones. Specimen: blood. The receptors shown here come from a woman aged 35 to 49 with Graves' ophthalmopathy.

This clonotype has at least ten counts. The chain's CDR3 is CASSKTGDRGEPQHF. The CDR3 DNA reads as TGCGCCAGCAGCAAGACAGGGGATAGAGGGGAGCCCCAGCATTTT. This rearrangement joins TRBV5-1 to TRBJ1-5; 8 nucleotides line up with TRBD1. The V segment lost 4 bases and the J segment 8 bases; nucleotides outside the gene matches: 11. Germline CDR1 SGHRS, CDR2 YFSETQ. The CDR3 is 15 amino acids.

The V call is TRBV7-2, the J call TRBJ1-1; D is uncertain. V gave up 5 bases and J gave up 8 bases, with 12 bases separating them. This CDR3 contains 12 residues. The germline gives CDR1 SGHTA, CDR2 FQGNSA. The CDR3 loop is CASSRPGVEAFF. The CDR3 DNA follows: TGTGCCAGCAGCCGGCCGGGCGTCGAAGCTTTCTTT.

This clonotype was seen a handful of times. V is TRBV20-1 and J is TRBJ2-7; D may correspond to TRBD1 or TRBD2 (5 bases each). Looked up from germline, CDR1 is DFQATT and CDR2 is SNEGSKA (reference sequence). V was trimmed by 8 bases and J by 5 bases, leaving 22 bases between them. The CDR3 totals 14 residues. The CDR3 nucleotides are TGCAGTCCCTACCAGGGTTCTCCGGGGAACGAGCAGTACTTC. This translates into CSPYQGSPGNEQYF.